These 5 T cell receptor beta chains were sequenced from one sample in a study of OX40 agonist ivuxolimab in advanced cancers. Profiled with immunoSEQ multiplex PCR; TCRdb holds only in-frame clones, not every one. The sample holds 20,000 to 25,000 clones, about three quarters seen once. This sample comprised CD4+ or CD8+ T cells sorted from blood, obtained in a trial of the OX40 agonist ivuxolimab. The receptors here all came from an adult with an advanced solid tumor such as melanoma, head and neck, liver or kidney cancer.

The chain recombines TRBV18 with TRBJ2-4; no firm D call. The CDR3 consists of 12 residues. Germline V gene lookup returns CDR1 KGHSH and CDR2 LQKENI. Trimming left V 4 bases short and J 3 bases short, with 4 bases between. The DNA of the CDR3 is TGTGCCAGCTCACAACTCAAAAACATTCAGTACTTC. Protein sequence: CASSQLKNIQYF.

V is TRBV27 and J is TRBJ2-2, with no clear D. Trimming left V 6 bases short and J 2 bases short, with 13 bases between. CDR1 is MNHEY and CDR2 is SMNVEV in the germline V gene (reference sequence). This CDR3 has 15 amino acids. The CDR3 bases are TGTGCCAGCAGACGAATGGCGGTTAACACCGGGGAGCTGTTTTTT. Its translation: CASRRMAVNTGELFF.

The gene calls are TRBV30 and TRBJ2-3; 11 bases line up with TRBD2. In germline, CDR1 is GTSNPN, CDR2 SVGIG (reference sequence). The CDR3 length is 14 residues. Germline trimming cut 5 bases from V and 2 bases from J; bases unmatched to any gene: 3. The CDR3: CAWVLAGATDTQYF. Written as DNA, the CDR3 is TGTGCCTGGGTACTAGCGGGGGCCACAGATACGCAGTATTTT.

The V call is TRBV7-2, the J call TRBJ1-5, with D unclear. Germline CDR1 SGHTA, CDR2 FQGNSA. The CDR3 sequence is 14 residues long. V shed 3 bases and J shed 0 bases, with 6 bases lying between them. The CDR3 DNA follows: TGTGCCAGCAGCTTGGGTCATAGCAATCAGCCCCAGCATTTT. This encodes CASSLGHSNQPQHF.

The V gene is TRBV7-2, the J gene TRBJ1-4; D not certain. The V gene lost 5 bases and the J gene lost 6 bases, with 16 bases spanning the gap. The CDR3 contains 15 residues. The V gene's germline CDR1 is SGHTA and CDR2 FQGNSA. In DNA, the CDR3 is TGTGCCAGCAGCCCCGTCTATGACCTGGATGAAAAACTGTTTTTT. Translated: CASSPVYDLDEKLFF.